The 27 T cell receptor beta chains given below trace back to one sample, sequenced in a study of shared T cell receptors in the human thymus. Profiled with immunoSEQ multiplex PCR; TCRdb holds only in-frame clones, not every one. Here the sample spans 700,000 or so clones, 80% to 90% being singletons. Another study also made use of these data, one on human thymus T cells.

The sequencing input was thymocytes. The receptors here all came from a girl under three years old with a congenital heart defect.

The chain has TRBV9 and TRBJ2-1, with 7 bases lining up with TRBD2. CDR1 and CDR2 (germline): SGDLS, YYNGEE. J lost 4 bases, V lost 4 bases, and 5 bases had no gene match. The CDR3 is 14 residues long. CDR3 sequence: CASSPLGGYNEQFF. In nucleotides, the CDR3 is TGTGCCAGCAGCCCGCTGGGGGGGTACAATGAGCAGTTCTTC.

The chain is built from TRBV27 and TRBJ2-7, with 7 bases matching TRBD2. This CDR3 contains 13 residues. The germline CDR1 and CDR2 sequences are MNHEY and SMNVEV (reference sequence). V trimming: 2 bases; J trimming: 2 bases; junction bases outside the gene matches: 0. CDR3 nucleotides: TGTGCCAGCAGTTTAGGGAGGGCCTACGAGCAGTACTTC. It codes for CASSLGRAYEQYF.

The gene calls are TRBV18 and TRBJ1-1; the D gene is possibly TRBD1 (5 bases). CDR3 length equals 12 residues. V was trimmed by 2 bases and J by 8 bases, leaving 9 bases between them. Germline CDR1 reads KGHSH; CDR2 reads LQKENI. The CDR3 protein is CASSPGTGEAFF. CDR3 DNA: TGTGCCAGCTCACCAGGTACAGGCGAAGCTTTCTTT.

This chain links TRBV14 with TRBJ1-2, with 8 bases lining up with TRBD1. Trimming took 1 base from V and 4 from J; bases not matched to a gene: 11. This CDR3 is built from 17 residues. CDR1 is SGHDN and CDR2 is FVKESK in the germline V gene. The CDR3 region is CASSQVGPRDRFYGYTF. The CDR3 DNA follows: TGTGCCAGCAGCCAAGTAGGACCCCGGGACAGGTTCTATGGCTACACCTTC.

V and J are TRBV5-1 and TRBJ2-3, with D perhaps TRBD2 (5 bases). The germline CDR1 and CDR2 sequences are SGHRS and YFSETQ. The CDR3 covers 14 residues. V was cut by 1 base and J by 3 bases, with 9 bases left in between. CDR3 amino acids: CASSLFPGTDTQYF. The CDR3 DNA is TGCGCCAGCAGCTTGTTCCCGGGAACAGATACGCAGTATTTT.

V gene TRBV29-1 combines with J gene TRBJ1-5; D possibly corresponds to TRBD1 (5 bases). The CDR3 runs to 14 residues. Trimming removed 3 bases from V and 3 bases from J, with 12 bases in between. Germline V gene lookup returns CDR1 SQVTM and CDR2 ANQGSEA. The CDR3 DNA reads as TGCAGCGTTGAGATGGGGGGAGACAATCAGCCCCAGCATTTT. Protein: CSVEMGGDNQPQHF.

V usage is TRBV4-1 and J usage is TRBJ1-2; D is ambiguous. V lost 0 bases and J 4 bases, leaving 12 bases between the germline ends. The CDR3 covers 15 residues. CDR1 is MGHRA, CDR2 YSYEKL, per germline. CDR3 residues: CASSQEKISIYGYTF. Written as DNA, the CDR3 is TGCGCCAGCAGCCAAGAAAAGATTAGCATCTATGGCTACACCTTC.

This sequence joins TRBV10-2 and TRBJ1-1, with 8 bases that match TRBD1. The germline CDR1 and CDR2 sequences are WSHSY and SAAADI. The CDR3 spans 14 residues. J lost 1 base, V lost 10 bases, and 8 bases had no gene match. CDR3 residues: CATSDRGPNTEAFF. The CDR3 nucleotides read TGCGCCACATCCGACAGGGGTCCGAACACTGAAGCTTTCTTT.

V gene TRBV4-1 combines with J gene TRBJ2-7, with D possibly matching TRBD2 (5 bases). With 1 base removed from V and 5 bases from J, the gap between germline ends came to 18 bases. Per germline, CDR1 MGHRA and CDR2 YSYEKL. This CDR3 has 16 amino acids. For the CDR3, the DNA is TGCGCCAGCAGCCAAGCTACGAGGGTTACTCTGGACGAGCAGTACTTC. Protein sequence: CASSQATRVTLDEQYF.

The V and J genes are TRBV7-2 and TRBJ1-6; 7 bases fit TRBD1. The CDR3 has 15 residues. Germline CDR1 and CDR2: SGHTA and FQGNSA. V lost 1 base to trimming and J lost 11 bases; unmatched junction nucleotides: 8. CDR3 in amino acids: CASSLGGTEDPPLHF. CDR3 sequence (DNA): TGTGCCAGCAGCTTAGGCGGGACAGAGGATCCACCCCTCCACTTT.

The chain has TRBV14 and TRBJ2-3; 8 nucleotides match TRBD2. Germline V CDR1 and CDR2: SGHDN, FVKESK. The CDR3 runs 15 residues. Trimming cost V 4 bases and J 1 base; bases outside gene matches: 4. CDR3 nucleotide sequence: TGTGCCAGCAGCCCCCGCGGGGGGCGCACAGATACGCAGTATTTT. It translates to CASSPRGGRTDTQYF.

Regarding this clone: The junction shows a germline mismatch at one end, possibly a read error. The CDR3 DNA follows: TGTGCTAGCAGCTTACAGGGGGCTCCCGCGTCCGAGCAGTACTTC. It encodes CASSLQGAPASEQYF. The chain recombines TRBV7-7 with TRBJ2-5; the match to TRBD1 covers 9 bases. The end of the DNA is better explained by TRBJ2-7, so the J call may be wrong. The germline V gene encodes CDR1 SSHAT and CDR2 FNYEAQ (reference sequence). There are 15 residues in the CDR3.

This chain uses TRBV25-1 with TRBJ1-4; 10 bases are shared with TRBD1. The J segment lost 6 bases and the V segment lost 6 bases, leaving 10 bases of the junction unmatched. Germline assignment: CDR1 MGHDK and CDR2 SYGVNS. The CDR3 loop spans 16 amino acids. The CDR3 nucleotides are TGTGCCAGCAGCGAGGGACAGGGGTGCGAGGATGAAAAACTGTTTTTT. It translates to CASSEGQGCEDEKLFF.

The gene calls are TRBV2 and TRBJ2-3, with TRBD2 identical over 10 bases. This CDR3 has 15 residues. The J segment lost 2 bases and the V segment lost 6 bases, leaving 5 bases of the junction unmatched. Per the germline V gene, CDR1 is SNHLY and CDR2 is FYNNEI. In nucleotides, the CDR3 is TGTGCCAGCAGCGCAGGACTAGCGGACACAGATACGCAGTATTTT. Translation gives CASSAGLADTDTQYF.

J is TRBJ1-6 and V is TRBV11-2, with TRBD1 matching over 7 bases. The V gene's germline CDR1 is SGHAT and CDR2 FQNNGV. With V trimmed by 2 bases and J by 7 bases, 11 bases remained unmatched. The CDR3 spans 17 residues. CDR3 residues: CASSLSLRQGANSPLHF. CDR3 sequence (DNA): TGTGCCAGCAGCTTATCCCTCCGACAGGGAGCCAATTCACCCCTCCACTTT.

V and J are TRBV5-6 and TRBJ1-1, with D unclear. Trimming took 2 bases from V and 4 from J, leaving 12 bases between them. The germline gives CDR1 SGHDT, CDR2 YYEEEE. This CDR3 contains 14 residues. As DNA, the CDR3 is TGTGCCAGCAGCTTCCGGGGAAGGTTCACTGAAGCTTTCTTT. Amino acid sequence: CASSFRGRFTEAFF.

This chain links TRBV2 with TRBJ2-2; D is perhaps TRBD2 (7 bases). V was cut by 8 bases and J by 4 bases, with 11 bases left in between. This CDR3 contains 13 residues. Germline loops: CDR1 SNHLY, CDR2 FYNNEI. The CDR3 nucleotides read TGTGCCAGCGGGGGGGCGGCCACCGGGGAGCTGTTTTTT. This encodes CASGGAATGELFF.

The chain combines TRBV9 with TRBJ2-6; tentative D call: TRBD2 (7 bases). Germline CDR1 SGDLS, CDR2 YYNGEE. The CDR3 covers 15 residues. V was shortened by 3 bases and J by 11 bases, with 18 bases between the two germline ends. CDR3 nucleotide sequence: TGTGCCAGCAGCGGGGCGGGGGCGCGTGTGGACGTCCTGACTTTC. Translated: CASSGAGARVDVLTF.

The chain couples TRBV5-6 to TRBJ1-1, with D hard to call. Germline V gene data show CDR1 as SGHDT and CDR2 as YYEEEE. CDR3 length: 17 amino acids. V lost 5 bases to trimming and J lost 1 base, with 21 bases between them. This CDR3 is CASRYGMRRRQNTEAFF. The CDR3 DNA is TGTGCCAGCAGATACGGGATGAGACGCCGGCAGAACACTGAAGCTTTCTTT. Drawing the rest from reference TRBV5-6 and TRBJ1-1, the complete variable domain is DAGVTQSPTHLIKTRGQQVTLRCSPKSGHDTVSWYQQALGQGPQFIFQYYEEEERQRGNFPDRFSGHQFPNYSSELNVNALLLGDSALYLCASRYGMRRRQNTEAFFGQGTRLTVV.

This chain uses TRBV4-1 with TRBJ2-7, with a weak D call TRBD1 (5 bases). From germline, CDR1 is MGHRA and CDR2 YSYEKL. V gave up 2 bases and J gave up 3 bases, with 14 bases separating them. The CDR3 sequence is 15 residues long. CDR3: CASSQITAGHYEQYF. The CDR3 DNA is TGCGCCAGCAGCCAAATTACAGCAGGACACTACGAGCAGTACTTC.

This chain connects TRBV12-5 to TRBJ1-6; TRBD1 is a possible D gene (5 bases). The CDR3 contains 17 residues. Germline assignment: CDR1 LGHNT and CDR2 FRNRAP. V was shortened by 1 base and J by 7 bases, with 17 bases between the two germline ends. DNA of the CDR3: TGTGCTAGTGGTTTGGCCCCGCGGCAGGGATCCAATTCACCCCTCCACTTT. Translating gives CASGLAPRQGSNSPLHF.

The rearrangement joins TRBV5-1 to TRBJ2-5; 11 positions agree with TRBD2. The CDR3 extends over 17 amino acids. Trimming at V came to 0 bases and at J to 3 bases, leaving 7 bases not matched to a gene. Germline V gives CDR1 SGHRS, CDR2 YFSETQ. As DNA, the CDR3 is TGCGCCAGCAGCTTGGAGGCACTAGCGGGGGACGAAGAGACCCAGTACTTC. It specifies CASSLEALAGDEETQYF.

This clone was picked up a small number of times. This chain connects TRBV27 to TRBJ2-1; the D gene is possibly TRBD1 (6 bases). The germline gives CDR1 MNHEY, CDR2 SMNVEV (reference sequence). Trimming stripped 7 bases from V and 4 bases from J, with 14 bases between. The CDR3 has 14 amino acids. The CDR3 here is CASTRQGNYNEQFF. The CDR3 nucleotides are TGTGCCAGCACACGGCAGGGGAATTACAATGAGCAGTTCTTC.

The CDR3 nucleotides read TGTGCCAGTAGTGACAGGGTCCCGTACACTGAAGCTTTCTTT. Protein: CASSDRVPYTEAFF. This chain links TRBV19 with TRBJ1-1; 7 bases are a match to TRBD1. The CDR3 length is 14 residues. Trimming at V came to 5 bases and at J to 3 bases, leaving 6 bases not matched to a gene. Germline V gives CDR1 LNHDA, CDR2 SQIVND (reference sequence).

The chain couples TRBV27 to TRBJ2-5; 7 nucleotides align to TRBD1. Trimming removed 5 bases from V and 6 bases from J; junction bases left unmatched: 9. This CDR3 contains 14 residues. The V gene's germline CDR1 is MNHEY and CDR2 SMNVEV (reference sequence). The CDR3: CASSPRNRGKTQYF. CDR3 nucleotides: TGTGCCAGCAGTCCAAGAAACAGGGGAAAGACCCAGTACTTC.

J is TRBJ2-1 and V is TRBV21-1; TRBD1 is taken as the D call from the table, unchecked against the DNA. TRBV21-1 is tagged as a pseudogene. This CDR3 contains 14 residues. CDR3 amino acids: CASSKFLSYNEQFF. CDR3 nucleotide sequence: TGTGCCAGCAGCAAATTCCTCAGCTACAATGAGCAGTTCTTC.

The chain joins TRBV4-1 to TRBJ2-2; D might be TRBD1 (6 bases). The germline CDR1 and CDR2 sequences are MGHRA and YSYEKL. This CDR3 is 16 amino acids long. Trimming pared 5 bases from V and 2 bases from J, leaving 15 bases between. The CDR3 DNA sequence: TGCGCCAGCAGCAGTCAACCGGGACACAACACCGGGGAGCTGTTTTTT. Protein product: CASSSQPGHNTGELFF.